This entry lists 19 T cell receptor beta chains sequenced from one sample in a study of sequential checkpoint blockade in melanoma. The treatment was: randomized to nivolumab then ipilimumab (arm A) or the reverse (arm B). The assay was immunoSEQ multiplex PCR, and TCRdb's table has in-frame clones only and misses some. The data contain 25,000 to 30,000 clones, approximately 80% of them singletons. The specimen was CD8+ T cells sorted from blood (inferred from file names), collected from a patient given nivolumab and ipilimumab in sequence. The receptor source for this set is a human donor with melanoma.

This clone has more than one count but fewer than ten. The rearrangement links TRBV19 to TRBJ1-1, with D perhaps TRBD1 (5 bases). V lost 5 bases to trimming and J lost 3 bases, with 13 bases between them. Germline CDR1 LNHDA, CDR2 SQIVND (reference sequence). This CDR3 has 14 amino acids. CDR3 in amino acids: CASSVRVMDTEAFF. The CDR3 DNA reads as TGTGCCAGTAGTGTCAGGGTAATGGACACTGAAGCTTTCTTT.

The chain couples TRBV5-5 to TRBJ1-5; a weak D match, TRBD1 (6 bases). The CDR3 sequence is 15 residues long. Germline V gene data show CDR1 as SGHKS and CDR2 as YYEKEE (reference sequence). V was shortened by 4 bases and J by 6 bases, with 17 bases between the two germline ends. The CDR3 DNA reads as TGTGCCAGCAGCCTTGGGTGGGACACGGCTCAGCCCCAGCATTTT. Protein sequence: CASSLGWDTAQPQHF.

The DNA for the CDR3 is TGTGCCAGCAGCCAAGATCAAGGGGCCTCCTACGAGCAGTACTTC. It specifies CASSQDQGASYEQYF. This chain connects TRBV4-2 to TRBJ2-7, with D perhaps matching TRBD1 (5 bases). Germline loops: CDR1 LGHNA, CDR2 YNFKEQ. The CDR3 loop spans 15 amino acids. Trimming took 0 bases from V and 0 from J, leaving 9 bases between them.

The chain combines TRBV7-6 with TRBJ2-3, with 7 positions matching TRBD1. V dropped 2 bases and J dropped 6; count of bases not matched to a gene: 5. Germline lookup yields CDR1 SGHVS and CDR2 FNYEAQ. The CDR3 has 14 residues. Written as DNA, the CDR3 is TGTGCCAGCAGCTTAAAGGGGGCCAGGGATACGCAGTATTTT. It translates to CASSLKGARDTQYF.

DNA of the CDR3: TGTGCTAGTGGGACCGGACAGGGATTTGCCGAGCAGTACTTC. Encoded protein: CASGTGQGFAEQYF. V usage is TRBV12-5 and J usage is TRBJ2-7; 8 nucleotides align to TRBD1. V gave up 6 bases and J gave up 6 bases; unmatched junction bases: 10. This CDR3 is built from 14 residues. Looked up from germline, CDR1 is LGHNT and CDR2 is FRNRAP.

V is TRBV27 and J is TRBJ2-2; tentative D call: TRBD1 (5 bases). Trimming pared 4 bases from V and 4 bases from J, leaving 16 bases between. The CDR3 covers 16 residues. Germline V lookup: CDR1 MNHEY, CDR2 SMNVEV (reference sequence). This CDR3 is CASSSGRTFTTGELFF. CDR3 coding DNA: TGTGCCAGCAGTTCCGGGCGGACATTTACCACCGGGGAGCTGTTTTTT.

The genes are TRBV19 and TRBJ2-7; 9 bases are shared with TRBD1. CDR1 and CDR2 from the germline V gene are LNHDA and SQIVND (reference sequence). J gave up 4 bases and V 5 bases, and 9 bases lay outside the gene matches. This CDR3 is 15 amino acids long. The CDR3 DNA is TGTGCCAGTAGTCCGGGACAGGGATTGGATTACGAGCAGTACTTC. Translated: CASSPGQGLDYEQYF.

Only a few counts were recorded for this clone. The V gene is TRBV7-2, the J gene TRBJ2-7; 11 nucleotides match TRBD2. Trimming removed 1 base from V and 4 bases from J; junction bases left unmatched: 12. From germline, CDR1 is SGHTA and CDR2 FQGNSA. The CDR3 runs to 18 residues. The CDR3 nucleotides read TGTGCCAGCAGCTTAGGAGGGGGTAGCGGGGGGGCCTCATACGAGCAGTACTTC. Its translation is CASSLGGGSGGASYEQYF.

This chain uses TRBV7-3 with TRBJ2-4; possibly TRBD1 for D (6 bases). The CDR3 runs to 14 residues. V was pared by 4 bases and J by 9 bases, with 16 bases between. The V gene's germline CDR1 is SGHTA and CDR2 FQGTGA. The CDR3 region has the DNA TGTGCCAGCAGCTGGGGGCCAAGCTCGGGCATTCAGTACTTC. This sequence encodes CASSWGPSSGIQYF. The entire variable domain, with the rest obtained from reference TRBV7-3 and TRBJ2-4, is as follows: GAGVSQTPSNKVTEKGKYVELRCDPISGHTALYWYRQSLGQGPEFLIYFQGTGAADDSGLPNDRFFAVRPEGSVSTLKIQRTERGDSAVYLCASSWGPSSGIQYFGAGTRLSVL.

This chain links TRBV7-3 with TRBJ2-3, with unresolved D. V was clipped by 1 base and J by 2 bases, with 7 bases between them. The CDR3 totals 14 residues. The germline V gene has CDR1 SGHTA and CDR2 FQGTGA. CDR3 amino acids: CASSLMQNTDTQYF. The CDR3 DNA follows: TGTGCCAGCAGCTTAATGCAGAACACAGATACGCAGTATTTT.

This chain links TRBV19 with TRBJ1-5; 8 bases align to TRBD1. V dropped 7 bases and J dropped 4; count of bases not matched to a gene: 9. CDR1 is LNHDA and CDR2 is SQIVND in the germline V gene (reference sequence). The CDR3 length is 15 residues. CDR3 loop: CASTPGTGGNQPQHF. CDR3 in DNA: TGTGCCAGTACCCCGGGGACAGGCGGTAATCAGCCCCAGCATTTT.

In nucleotides, the CDR3 is TGTGCCAGCAGGGACCGGGGTTCCCCCGGGGCCAACGTCCTGACTTTC. Protein product: CASRDRGSPGANVLTF. V is TRBV11-1 and J is TRBJ2-6; perhaps TRBD2 as D (5 bases). Germline V CDR1 and CDR2: SGHAT, FQDESV (reference sequence). Trimming took off 6 bases at V and 4 bases at J, with 16 bases between the two ends. The CDR3 loop spans 16 amino acids.

The chain recombines TRBV7-9 with TRBJ2-6; TRBD1 agrees at 7 bases. CDR1 and CDR2 (germline): SEHNR, FQNEAQ (reference sequence). The trim removed 4 bases at V and 0 bases at J, leaving 9 bases unmatched. The length of the CDR3 is 18 residues. The CDR3 sequence is CASSSSRTGFSGANVLTF. CDR3 sequence (DNA): TGTGCCAGCAGCTCCTCAAGGACAGGTTTCTCTGGGGCCAACGTCCTGACTTTC.

This rearrangement joins TRBV9 to TRBJ1-3, with 9 bases fitting TRBD1. CDR1 is SGDLS, CDR2 YYNGEE, per germline. The CDR3 runs to 16 residues. J gave up 0 bases and V 4 bases, and 5 bases lay outside the gene matches. CDR3 sequence reads: CASSTVDRGSGNTIYF. The CDR3 DNA reads as TGTGCCAGCAGCACAGTGGACAGGGGCTCTGGAAACACCATATATTTT.

The V call is TRBV13, the J call TRBJ1-1; D is perhaps TRBD1 (6 bases). This CDR3 is built from 14 residues. V dropped 4 bases and J dropped 8 bases, with 17 bases sitting between them. In germline, CDR1 is PRHDT, CDR2 FYEKMQ (reference sequence). The DNA of the CDR3 is TGTGCCAGCAGCTCCTCCCTCCGACAGGTGGAAGCTTTCTTT. It specifies CASSSSLRQVEAFF.

The CDR3 reads CATSAKALAKNIQYF. The CDR3 bases are TGTGCCACCAGCGCCAAAGCCCTAGCCAAAAACATTCAGTACTTC. The chain joins TRBV15 to TRBJ2-4; D remains ambiguous. The germline V gene encodes CDR1 LNHNV and CDR2 YYDKDF (reference sequence). V was cut by 5 bases and J by 0 bases, with 11 bases left in between. This CDR3 region has 15 residues. Full variable domain (remainder filled in from reference TRBV15 and TRBJ2-4): DAMVIQNPRYQVTQFGKPVTLSCSQTLNHNVMYWYQQKSSQAPKLLFHYYDKDFNNEADTPDNFQSRRPNTSFCFLDIRSPGLGDTAMYLCATSAKALAKNIQYFGAGTRLSVL.

The chain uses TRBV5-5 and TRBJ2-7; 7 bases align to TRBD1. Trimming cost V 4 bases and J 6 bases; bases outside gene matches: 4. This CDR3 has 12 residues. Germline V gene lookup returns CDR1 SGHKS and CDR2 YYEKEE (reference sequence). The CDR3 sequence: CASSPGGGEQYF. DNA for the CDR3: TGTGCCAGCAGCCCAGGGGGTGGCGAGCAGTACTTC.

J is TRBJ2-3 and V is TRBV5-6, with TRBD1 matching over 9 bases. The CDR3 covers 16 residues. Germline CDR1 is SGHDT and CDR2 is YYEEEE. V lost 0 bases and J lost 2; bases outside the gene matches: 4. The CDR3 coding sequence is TGTGCCAGCAGCTTGGGGACAGGGGCCCCCACAGATACGCAGTATTTT. Its translation: CASSLGTGAPTDTQYF.

The chain couples TRBV6-5 to TRBJ1-4; the D gene is possibly TRBD1 (5 bases). Per germline, CDR1 MNHEY and CDR2 SVGAGI. The CDR3 is made up of 15 amino acids. Deletions cut 1 base from V and 4 bases from J, with 10 bases between. CDR3 bases: TGTGCCAGCAGTTACTTCCAGGGAAGTAATGAAAAACTGTTTTTT. Protein: CASSYFQGSNEKLFF.